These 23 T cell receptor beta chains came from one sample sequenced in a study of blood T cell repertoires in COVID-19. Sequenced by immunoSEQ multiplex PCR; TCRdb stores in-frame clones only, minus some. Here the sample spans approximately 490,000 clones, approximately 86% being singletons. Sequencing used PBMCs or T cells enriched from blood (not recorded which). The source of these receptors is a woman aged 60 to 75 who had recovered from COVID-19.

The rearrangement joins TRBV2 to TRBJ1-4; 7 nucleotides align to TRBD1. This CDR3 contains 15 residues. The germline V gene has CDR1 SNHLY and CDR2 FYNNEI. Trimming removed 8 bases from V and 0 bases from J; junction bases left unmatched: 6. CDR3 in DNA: TGTGCCAGCGCTACGGACAGGTCAACTAATGAAAAACTGTTTTTT. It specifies CASATDRSTNEKLFF.

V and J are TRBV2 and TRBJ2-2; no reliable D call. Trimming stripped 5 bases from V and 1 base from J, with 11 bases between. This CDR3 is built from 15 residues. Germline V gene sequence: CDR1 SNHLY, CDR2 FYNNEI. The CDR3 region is CASSPTSVNTGELFF. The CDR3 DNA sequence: TGTGCCAGCAGTCCCACCTCAGTGAACACCGGGGAGCTGTTTTTT.

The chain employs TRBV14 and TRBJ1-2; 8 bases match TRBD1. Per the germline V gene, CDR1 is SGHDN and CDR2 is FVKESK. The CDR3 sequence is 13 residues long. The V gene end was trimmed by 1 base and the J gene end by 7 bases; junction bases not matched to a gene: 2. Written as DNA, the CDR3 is TGTGCCAGCAGCCAAGGAGACAGGGGTGGCTACACCTTC. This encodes CASSQGDRGGYTF.

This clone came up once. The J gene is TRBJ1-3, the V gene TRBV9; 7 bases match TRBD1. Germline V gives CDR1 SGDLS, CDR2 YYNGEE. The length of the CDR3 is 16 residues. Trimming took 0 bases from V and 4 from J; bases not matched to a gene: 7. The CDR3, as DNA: TGTGCCAGCAGCGTAGAACTAGCGGGACAGGGAAACACCATATATTTT. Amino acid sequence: CASSVELAGQGNTIYF.

The CDR3 sequence is CASSDRGRYGYTF. CDR3 DNA sequence: TGTGCCAGCAGTGACAGGGGTCGGTATGGCTACACCTTC. The gene calls are TRBV6-1 and TRBJ1-2; weak D call: TRBD1 (6 bases). The CDR3 extends over 13 amino acids. V lost 3 bases to trimming and J lost 5 bases, with 10 bases between them. The germline CDR1 and CDR2 sequences are MNHNS and SASEGT.

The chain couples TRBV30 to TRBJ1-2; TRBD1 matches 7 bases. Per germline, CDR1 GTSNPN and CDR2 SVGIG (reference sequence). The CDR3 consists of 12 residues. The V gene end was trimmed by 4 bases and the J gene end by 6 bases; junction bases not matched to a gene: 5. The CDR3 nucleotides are TGTGCCTGGAACCAGGGGGTAAATGGCTACACCTTC. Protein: CAWNQGVNGYTF.

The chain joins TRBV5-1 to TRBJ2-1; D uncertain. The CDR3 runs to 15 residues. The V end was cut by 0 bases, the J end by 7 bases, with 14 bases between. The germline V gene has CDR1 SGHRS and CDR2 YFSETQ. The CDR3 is CASSLGSVAVNEQFF. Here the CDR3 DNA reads TGCGCCAGCAGCTTGGGATCCGTTGCAGTTAATGAGCAGTTCTTC.

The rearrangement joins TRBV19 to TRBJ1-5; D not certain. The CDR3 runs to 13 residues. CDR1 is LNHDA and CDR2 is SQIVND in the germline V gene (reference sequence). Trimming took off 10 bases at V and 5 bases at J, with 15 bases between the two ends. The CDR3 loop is CATSDGRDQPQHF. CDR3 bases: TGTGCCACTTCGGACGGGAGGGATCAGCCCCAGCATTTT.

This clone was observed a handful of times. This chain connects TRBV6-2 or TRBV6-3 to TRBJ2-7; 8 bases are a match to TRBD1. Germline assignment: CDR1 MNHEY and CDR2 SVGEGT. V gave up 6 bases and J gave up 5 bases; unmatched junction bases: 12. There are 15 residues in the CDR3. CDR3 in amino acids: CASSNPGGAGNEQYV. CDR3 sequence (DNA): TGTGCCAGCAGCAACCCAGGGGGCGCGGGTAACGAGCAGTACGTC.

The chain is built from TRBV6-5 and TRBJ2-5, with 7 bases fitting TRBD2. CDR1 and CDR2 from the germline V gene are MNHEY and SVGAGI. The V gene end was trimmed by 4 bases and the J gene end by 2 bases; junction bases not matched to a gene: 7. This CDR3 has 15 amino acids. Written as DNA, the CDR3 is TGTGCCAGCAGTTCCCTAGGGAGGGGACAAGAGACCCAGTACTTC. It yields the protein CASSSLGRGQETQYF.

DNA for the CDR3: TGTGCCAGCTCACCTAGGGCCGAGGGCTACGAGCAGTACTTC. Translating it yields CASSPRAEGYEQYF. The gene calls are TRBV18 and TRBJ2-7; TRBD2 might be the D (5 bases). V lost 3 bases to trimming and J lost 3 bases, with 12 bases between them. The CDR3 covers 14 residues. The germline gives CDR1 KGHSH, CDR2 LQKENI.

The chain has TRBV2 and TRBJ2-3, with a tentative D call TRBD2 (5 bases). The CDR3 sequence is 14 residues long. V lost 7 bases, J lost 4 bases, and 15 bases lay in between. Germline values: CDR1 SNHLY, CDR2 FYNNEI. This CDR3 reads CASMVWGAADTQYF. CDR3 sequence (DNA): TGTGCCAGCATGGTGTGGGGAGCGGCAGATACGCAGTATTTT.

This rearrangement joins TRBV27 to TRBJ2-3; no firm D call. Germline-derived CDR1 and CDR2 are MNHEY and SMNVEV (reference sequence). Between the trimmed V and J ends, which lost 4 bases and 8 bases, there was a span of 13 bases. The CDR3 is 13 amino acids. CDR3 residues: CASSSHPSGTQYF. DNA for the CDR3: TGTGCCAGCAGTTCTCACCCGAGTGGTACGCAGTATTTT.

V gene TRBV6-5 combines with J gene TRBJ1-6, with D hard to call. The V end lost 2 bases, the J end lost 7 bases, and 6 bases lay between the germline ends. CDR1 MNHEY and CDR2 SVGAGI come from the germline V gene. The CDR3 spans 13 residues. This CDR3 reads CASSYVSNSPLHF. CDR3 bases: TGTGCCAGCAGTTACGTGAGCAATTCACCCCTCCACTTT.

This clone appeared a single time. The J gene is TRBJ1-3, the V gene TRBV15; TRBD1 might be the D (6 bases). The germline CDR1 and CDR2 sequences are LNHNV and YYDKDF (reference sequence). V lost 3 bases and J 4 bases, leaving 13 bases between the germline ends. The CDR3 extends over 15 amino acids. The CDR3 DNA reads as TGTGCCACCAGCAGGACAGGACTGAAGGGAAACACCATATATTTT. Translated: CATSRTGLKGNTIYF.

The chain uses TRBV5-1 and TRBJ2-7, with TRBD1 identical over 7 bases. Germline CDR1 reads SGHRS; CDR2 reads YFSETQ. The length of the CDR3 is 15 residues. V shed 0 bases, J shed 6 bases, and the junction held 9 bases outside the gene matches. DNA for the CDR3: TGCGCCAGCAGCTTGGGTTCGGGCAGGGGGAGCGAGCAGTACTTC. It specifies CASSLGSGRGSEQYF.

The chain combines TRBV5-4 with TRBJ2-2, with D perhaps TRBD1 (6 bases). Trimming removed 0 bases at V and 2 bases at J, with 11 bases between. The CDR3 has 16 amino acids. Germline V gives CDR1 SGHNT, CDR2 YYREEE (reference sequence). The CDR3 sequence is CASSLGRGDNTGELFF. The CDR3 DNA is TGTGCCAGCAGCTTGGGCAGGGGTGATAACACCGGGGAGCTGTTTTTT.

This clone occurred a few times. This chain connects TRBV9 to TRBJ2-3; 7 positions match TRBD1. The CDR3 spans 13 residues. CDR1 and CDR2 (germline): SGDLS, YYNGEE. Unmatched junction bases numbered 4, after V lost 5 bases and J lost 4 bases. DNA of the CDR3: TGTGCCAGCAGTGACAGGGTTGCAGATACGCAGTATTTT. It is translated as CASSDRVADTQYF.

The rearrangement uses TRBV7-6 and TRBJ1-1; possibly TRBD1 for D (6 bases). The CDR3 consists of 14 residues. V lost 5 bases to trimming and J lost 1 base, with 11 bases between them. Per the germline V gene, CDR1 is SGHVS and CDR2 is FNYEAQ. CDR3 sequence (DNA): TGTGCCAGCAGCCCCGGACAGAGGAACACTGAAGCTTTCTTT. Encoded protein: CASSPGQRNTEAFF.

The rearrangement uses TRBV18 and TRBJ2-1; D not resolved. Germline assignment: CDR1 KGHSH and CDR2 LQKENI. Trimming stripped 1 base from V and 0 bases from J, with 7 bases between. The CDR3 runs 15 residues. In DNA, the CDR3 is TGTGCCAGCTCACCACGGGCGTCCTCCTACAATGAGCAGTTCTTC. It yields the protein CASSPRASSYNEQFF.

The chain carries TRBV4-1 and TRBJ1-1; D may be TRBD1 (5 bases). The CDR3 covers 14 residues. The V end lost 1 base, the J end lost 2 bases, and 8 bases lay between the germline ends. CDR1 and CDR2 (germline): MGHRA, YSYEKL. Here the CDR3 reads CASSQVDRNTEAFF. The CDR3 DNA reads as TGCGCCAGCAGCCAAGTCGACAGAAACACTGAAGCTTTCTTT.

The DNA of the CDR3 is TGCAGCGTTGAAGATCTTAACGGGGGTGGCGAGCAGTACTTC. Translation: CSVEDLNGGGEQYF. The V call is TRBV29-1, the J call TRBJ2-7; possibly TRBD2 for D (6 bases). The CDR3 is 14 amino acids. The germline V and J ends were trimmed by 0 bases and 6 bases, with 15 bases remaining between them. Germline lookup yields CDR1 SQVTM and CDR2 ANQGSEA.

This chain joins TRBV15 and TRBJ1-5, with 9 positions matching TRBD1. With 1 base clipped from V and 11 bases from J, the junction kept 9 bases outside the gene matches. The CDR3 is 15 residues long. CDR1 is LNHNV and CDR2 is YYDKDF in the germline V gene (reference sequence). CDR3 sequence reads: CATSRGGVDRGTQHF. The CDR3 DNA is TGTGCCACCAGCAGAGGTGGGGTGGACAGGGGAACCCAGCATTTT.